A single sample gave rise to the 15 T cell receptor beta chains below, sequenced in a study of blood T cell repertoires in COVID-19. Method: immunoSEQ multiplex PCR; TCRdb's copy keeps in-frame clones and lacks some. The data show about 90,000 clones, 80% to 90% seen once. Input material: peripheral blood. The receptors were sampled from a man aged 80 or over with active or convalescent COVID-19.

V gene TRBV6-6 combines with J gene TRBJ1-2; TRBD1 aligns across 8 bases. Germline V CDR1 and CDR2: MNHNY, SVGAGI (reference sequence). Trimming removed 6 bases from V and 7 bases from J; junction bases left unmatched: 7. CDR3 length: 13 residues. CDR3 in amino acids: CASSPQGVGGYTF. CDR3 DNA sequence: TGTGCCAGCAGCCCACAGGGGGTGGGTGGCTACACCTTC.

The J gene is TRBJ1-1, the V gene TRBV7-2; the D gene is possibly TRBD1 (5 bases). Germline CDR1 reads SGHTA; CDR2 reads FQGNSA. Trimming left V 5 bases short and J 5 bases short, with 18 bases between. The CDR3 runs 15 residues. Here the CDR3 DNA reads TGTGCCAGCAGCCTGAACAGGATACAAAATACTGAAGCTTTCTTT. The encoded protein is CASSLNRIQNTEAFF.

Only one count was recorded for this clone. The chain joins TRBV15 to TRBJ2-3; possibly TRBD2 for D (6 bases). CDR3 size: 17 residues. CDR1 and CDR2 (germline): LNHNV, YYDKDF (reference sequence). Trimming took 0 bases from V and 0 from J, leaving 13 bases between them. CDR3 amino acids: CATSRDGWGLSTDTQYF. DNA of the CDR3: TGTGCCACCAGCAGAGATGGTTGGGGACTTAGCACAGATACGCAGTATTTT.

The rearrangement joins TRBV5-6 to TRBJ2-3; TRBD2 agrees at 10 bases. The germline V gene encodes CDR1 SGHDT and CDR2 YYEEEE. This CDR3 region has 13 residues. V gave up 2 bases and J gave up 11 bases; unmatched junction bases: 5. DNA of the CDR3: TGTGCCAGCAGCTTAAGAAGCGGGAGGGGGCAGTATTTT. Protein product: CASSLRSGRGQYF. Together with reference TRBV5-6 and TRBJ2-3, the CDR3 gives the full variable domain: DAGVTQSPTHLIKTRGQQVTLRCSPKSGHDTVSWYQQALGQGPQFIFQYYEEEERQRGNFPDRFSGHQFPNYSSELNVNALLLGDSALYLCASSLRSGRGQYFGPGTRLTVL.

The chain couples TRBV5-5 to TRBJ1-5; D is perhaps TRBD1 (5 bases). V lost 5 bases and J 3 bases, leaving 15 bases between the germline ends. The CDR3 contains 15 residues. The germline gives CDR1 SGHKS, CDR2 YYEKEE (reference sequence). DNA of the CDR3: TGTGCCAGCAGTTTTTCCGACAGCTACAATCAGCCCCAGCATTTT. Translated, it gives CASSFSDSYNQPQHF. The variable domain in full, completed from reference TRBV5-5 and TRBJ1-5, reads DAGVTQSPTHLIKTRGQQVTLRCSPISGHKSVSWYQQVLGQGPQFIFQYYEKEERGRGNFPDRFSARQFPNYSSELNVNALLLGDSALYLCASSFSDSYNQPQHFGDGTRLSIL.

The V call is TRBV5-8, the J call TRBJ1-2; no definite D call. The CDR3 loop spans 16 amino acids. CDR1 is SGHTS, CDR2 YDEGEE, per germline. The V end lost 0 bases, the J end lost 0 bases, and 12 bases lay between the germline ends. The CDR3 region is CASSLVFGRSNYGYTF. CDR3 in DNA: TGTGCCAGCAGCTTGGTTTTCGGTAGATCTAACTATGGCTACACCTTC.

The CDR3 here is CASSRDTKGGEQYF. The CDR3 region has the DNA TGTGCCAGCAGCCGGGACACCAAAGGGGGCGAGCAGTACTTC. The chain is built from TRBV5-4 and TRBJ2-7; a possible D gene is TRBD1 (6 bases). The CDR3 totals 14 residues. Germline CDR1 SGHNT, CDR2 YYREEE (reference sequence). V lost 4 bases and J lost 6, with 17 bases in between.

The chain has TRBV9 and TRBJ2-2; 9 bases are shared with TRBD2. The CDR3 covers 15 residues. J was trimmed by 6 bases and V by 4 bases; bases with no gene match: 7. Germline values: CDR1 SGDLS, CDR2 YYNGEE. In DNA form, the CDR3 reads TGTGCCAGCAGCCTGAGGGGACTAGCCGCCGGGGAGCTGTTTTTT. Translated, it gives CASSLRGLAAGELFF.

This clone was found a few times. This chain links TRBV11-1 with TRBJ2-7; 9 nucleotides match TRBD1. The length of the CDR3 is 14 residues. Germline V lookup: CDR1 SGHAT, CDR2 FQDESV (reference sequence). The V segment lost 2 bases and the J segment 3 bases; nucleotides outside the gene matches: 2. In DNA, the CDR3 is TGTGCCAGCAGCTTAACGGGACAGGGCTACGAGCAGTACTTC. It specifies CASSLTGQGYEQYF.

The CDR3 reads CASSRGDEAFF. The CDR3 coding sequence is TGTGCCAGCTCACGGGGGGATGAAGCTTTCTTT. The rearrangement links TRBV18 to TRBJ1-1, with D possibly matching TRBD1 (5 bases). V lost 4 bases, J lost 7 bases, and 7 bases lay in between. Germline V CDR1 and CDR2: KGHSH, LQKENI. The CDR3 contains 11 residues.

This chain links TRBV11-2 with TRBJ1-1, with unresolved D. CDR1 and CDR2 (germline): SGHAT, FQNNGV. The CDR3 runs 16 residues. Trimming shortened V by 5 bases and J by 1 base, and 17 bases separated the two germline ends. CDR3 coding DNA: TGTGCCAGCAGCCAGACACGGTCGCGGGCGAACACTGAAGCTTTCTTT. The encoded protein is CASSQTRSRANTEAFF.

In DNA, the CDR3 is TGTGCCAGCAGTTTATGGCACACGCGGTACGAGCAGTACTTC. Translating it yields CASSLWHTRYEQYF. The gene calls are TRBV28 and TRBJ2-7; D gene uncertain. CDR3 length: 14 amino acids. Trimming shortened V by 0 bases and J by 4 bases, and 10 bases separated the two germline ends. Germline V gives CDR1 MDHEN, CDR2 SYDVKM.

The CDR3: CSVATSGSFDEQFF. CDR3 nucleotides: TGCAGCGTTGCTACTAGCGGGAGTTTCGATGAGCAGTTCTTC. The genes are TRBV29-1 and TRBJ2-1, with TRBD2 matching 11 bases. The CDR3 loop spans 14 amino acids. The trim removed 4 bases at V and 8 bases at J, leaving 7 bases unmatched. The germline V gene encodes CDR1 SQVTM and CDR2 ANQGSEA.

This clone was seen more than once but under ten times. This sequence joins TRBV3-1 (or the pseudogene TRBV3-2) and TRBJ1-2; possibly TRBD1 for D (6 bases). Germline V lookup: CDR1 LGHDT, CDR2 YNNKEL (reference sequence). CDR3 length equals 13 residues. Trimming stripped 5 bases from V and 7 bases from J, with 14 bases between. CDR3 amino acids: CASSLQGFGGYTF. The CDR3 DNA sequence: TGTGCCAGCAGCTTACAGGGATTTGGTGGCTACACCTTC.

The CDR3, as DNA: TGTGCCAGCAGCCAACTCAGGGTCGCTGAGCAGTTCTTC. This translates into CASSQLRVAEQFF. The chain joins TRBV14 to TRBJ2-1, with D possibly matching TRBD1 (5 bases). In germline, CDR1 is SGHDN, CDR2 FVKESK. Trimming cost V 2 bases and J 9 bases, with 11 bases left between them. The CDR3 is 13 residues long.